The 2 T cell receptor beta chains given below trace back to one sample, sequenced in a study of OX40 agonist ivuxolimab in advanced cancers. Here immunoSEQ multiplex PCR was the method, and the copy in TCRdb shows in-frame clones only, minus some. Of roughly 80,000 clones in the sample, about 86% were seen once. The specimen was CD4+ or CD8+ T cells sorted from blood, collected in a trial of the OX40 agonist ivuxolimab. The source of these receptors is an adult with an advanced solid tumor such as melanoma, head and neck, liver or kidney cancer.

The V call is TRBV27, the J call TRBJ1-6, with D tentatively TRBD1 (5 bases). This CDR3 has 15 amino acids. CDR1 MNHEY and CDR2 SMNVEV come from the germline V gene (reference sequence). Trimming removed 3 bases at V and 9 bases at J, with 15 bases between. CDR3 sequence: CASSFQQGGISPLHF. The CDR3 DNA reads TGTGCCAGCAGTTTCCAGCAGGGAGGGATTTCACCCCTCCACTTT.

This chain connects TRBV29-1 to TRBJ2-5, with D uncertain. V shed 5 bases and J shed 5 bases, with 9 bases lying between them. The CDR3 covers 11 residues. Per the germline V gene, CDR1 is SQVTM and CDR2 is ANQGSEA. Here the CDR3 reads CSVRSWETQYF. For the CDR3, the DNA is TGCAGCGTTCGGAGTTGGGAGACCCAGTACTTC.